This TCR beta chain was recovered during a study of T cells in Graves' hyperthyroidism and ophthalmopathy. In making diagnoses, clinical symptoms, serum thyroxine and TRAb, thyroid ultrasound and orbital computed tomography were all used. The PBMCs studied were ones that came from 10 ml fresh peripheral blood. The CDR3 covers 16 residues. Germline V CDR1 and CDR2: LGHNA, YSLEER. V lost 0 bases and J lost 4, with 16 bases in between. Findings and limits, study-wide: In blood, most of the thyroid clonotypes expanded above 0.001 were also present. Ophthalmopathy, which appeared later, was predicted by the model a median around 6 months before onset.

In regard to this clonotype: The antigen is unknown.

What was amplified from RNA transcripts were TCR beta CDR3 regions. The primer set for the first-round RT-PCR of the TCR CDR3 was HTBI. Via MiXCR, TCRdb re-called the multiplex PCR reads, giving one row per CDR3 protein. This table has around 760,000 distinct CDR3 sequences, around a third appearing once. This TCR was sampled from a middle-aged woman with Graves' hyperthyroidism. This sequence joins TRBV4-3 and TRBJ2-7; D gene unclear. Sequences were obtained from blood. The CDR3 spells CASSQDPEPRMYEQYF. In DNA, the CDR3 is TGCGCCAGCAGCCAAGATCCGGAGCCCAGGATGTACGAGCAGTACTTC.